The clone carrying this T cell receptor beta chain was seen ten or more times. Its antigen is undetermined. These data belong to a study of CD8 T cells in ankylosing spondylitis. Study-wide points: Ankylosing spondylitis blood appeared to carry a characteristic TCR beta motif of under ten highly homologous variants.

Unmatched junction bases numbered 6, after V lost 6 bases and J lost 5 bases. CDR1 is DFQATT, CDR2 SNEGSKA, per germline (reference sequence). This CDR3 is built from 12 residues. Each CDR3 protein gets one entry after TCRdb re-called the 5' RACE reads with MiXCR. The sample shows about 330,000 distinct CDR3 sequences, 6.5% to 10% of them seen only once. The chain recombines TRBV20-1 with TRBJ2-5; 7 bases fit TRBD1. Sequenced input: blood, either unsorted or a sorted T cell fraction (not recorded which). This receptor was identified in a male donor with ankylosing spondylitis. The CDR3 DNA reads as TGCAGTGCCGTCACAGGGGTTGAGACCCAGTACTTC. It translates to CSAVTGVETQYF.